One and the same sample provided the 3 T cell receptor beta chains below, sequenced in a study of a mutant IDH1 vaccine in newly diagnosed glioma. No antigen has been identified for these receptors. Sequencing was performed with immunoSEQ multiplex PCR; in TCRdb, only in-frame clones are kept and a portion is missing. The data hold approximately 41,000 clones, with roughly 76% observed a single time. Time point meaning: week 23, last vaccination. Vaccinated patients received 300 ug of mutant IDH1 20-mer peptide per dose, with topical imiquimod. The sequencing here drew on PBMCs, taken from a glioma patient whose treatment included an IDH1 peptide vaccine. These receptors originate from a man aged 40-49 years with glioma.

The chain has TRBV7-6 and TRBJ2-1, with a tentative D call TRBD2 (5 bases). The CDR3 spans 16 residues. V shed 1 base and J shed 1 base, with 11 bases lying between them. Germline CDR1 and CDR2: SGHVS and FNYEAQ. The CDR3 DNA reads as TGTGCCAGCAGCTTAGGAGTAGCGAGTTCCTACAATGAGCAGTTCTTC. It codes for CASSLGVASSYNEQFF. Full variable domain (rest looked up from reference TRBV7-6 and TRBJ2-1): GAGVSQSPRYKVTKRGQDVALRCDPISGHVSLYWYRQALGQGPEFLTYFNYEAQQDKSGLPNDRFSAERPEGSISTLTIQRTEQRDSAMYRCASSLGVASSYNEQFFGPGTRLTVL.

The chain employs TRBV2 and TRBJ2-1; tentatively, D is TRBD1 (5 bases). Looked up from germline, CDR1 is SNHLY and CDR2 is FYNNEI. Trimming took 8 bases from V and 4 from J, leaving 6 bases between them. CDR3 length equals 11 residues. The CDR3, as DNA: TGTGCCAGCCGACAGTACAATGAGCAGTTCTTC. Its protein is CASRQYNEQFF.

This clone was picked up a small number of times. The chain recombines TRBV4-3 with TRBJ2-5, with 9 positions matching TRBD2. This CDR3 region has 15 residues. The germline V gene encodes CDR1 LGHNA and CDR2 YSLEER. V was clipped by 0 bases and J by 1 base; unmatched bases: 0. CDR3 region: CASSQERGGQETQYF. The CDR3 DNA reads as TGCGCCAGCAGCCAAGAGCGGGGGGGCCAAGAGACCCAGTACTTC.